The 27 T cell receptor beta chains below all came from one sample that was sequenced in a study of T cell responses to AZD1222 COVID-19 vaccine. Sequenced by immunoSEQ multiplex PCR; TCRdb stores in-frame clones only, minus some. The sample holds about 130,000 clones, about 90% seen once. The specimen was peripheral blood, collected on day 0 of AZD1222 vaccination. The receptors shown here come from an adult in good health.

The rearrangement uses TRBV29-1 and TRBJ2-1; 9 nucleotides match TRBD1. The CDR3 length is 14 residues. The V and J ends lost 2 bases and 8 bases, in that order; junction bases with no gene match: 7. Germline CDR1 and CDR2: SQVTM and ANQGSEA. As DNA, the CDR3 is TGCAGCGTTGAATGGGGGACAGGGTTAGATGAGCAGTTCTTC. Protein product: CSVEWGTGLDEQFF.

The rearrangement joins TRBV7-2 to TRBJ2-3; TRBD1 aligns across 9 bases. Germline CDR1 is SGHTA and CDR2 is FQGNSA. With V trimmed by 4 bases and J by 5 bases, 4 bases remained unmatched. The CDR3 consists of 14 residues. The CDR3 loop is CASSSSDRGDTQYF. As DNA, the CDR3 is TGTGCCAGCAGCTCGTCGGACAGGGGAGATACGCAGTATTTT.

The chain is built from TRBV5-8 and TRBJ1-5; no clear D. V lost 0 bases and J 6 bases, leaving 4 bases between the germline ends. CDR3 size: 12 residues. Germline assignment: CDR1 SGHTS and CDR2 YDEGEE. The CDR3 here is CASSLGVQPQHF. Written as DNA, the CDR3 is TGTGCCAGCAGCTTGGGGGTTCAGCCCCAGCATTTT.

The chain links TRBV7-8 to TRBJ1-5; D is unresolved. The germline V gene encodes CDR1 SGHVS and CDR2 FQNEAQ. The CDR3 has 14 residues. V was shortened by 4 bases and J by 7 bases, with 14 bases between the two germline ends. CDR3 residues: CASSSAVKMQPQHF. CDR3 bases: TGTGCCAGCAGCTCAGCCGTCAAGATGCAGCCCCAGCATTTT.

This clone is a singleton in its sample. The rearrangement joins TRBV7-9 to TRBJ1-5; D uncertain. V lost 2 bases and J 9 bases, leaving 5 bases between the germline ends. Germline loops: CDR1 SEHNR, CDR2 FQNEAQ (reference sequence). The CDR3 is made up of 11 amino acids. The CDR3 nucleotides are TGTGCCAGCAGCTTAAATGGGCCCCAGCATTTT. Translated: CASSLNGPQHF.

This clone was counted only a few times. This chain connects TRBV7-6 to TRBJ2-2; D gene ambiguous. Germline V gene data show CDR1 as SGHVS and CDR2 as FNYEAQ. Trimming pared 3 bases from V and 2 bases from J, leaving 13 bases between. The CDR3 has 16 amino acids. CDR3 loop: CASSFFSETNTGELFF. The CDR3 nucleotides are TGTGCCAGCAGCTTCTTTTCGGAAACTAACACCGGGGAGCTGTTTTTT. The variable domain in full, completed from reference TRBV7-6 and TRBJ2-2, reads GAGVSQSPRYKVTKRGQDVALRCDPISGHVSLYWYRQALGQGPEFLTYFNYEAQQDKSGLPNDRFSAERPEGSISTLTIQRTEQRDSAMYRCASSFFSETNTGELFFGEGSRLTVL.

The V gene is TRBV27, the J gene TRBJ1-6; D gene ambiguous. The CDR3 sequence is 14 residues long. V dropped 3 bases and J dropped 10 bases, with 13 bases sitting between them. CDR1 is MNHEY and CDR2 is SMNVEV in the germline V gene (reference sequence). CDR3: CASSFGLAVSPLHF. The CDR3 DNA reads TGTGCCAGCAGTTTCGGTTTAGCGGTGTCACCCCTCCACTTT.

The chain joins TRBV10-3 to TRBJ1-2, with D possibly matching TRBD1 (5 bases). The CDR3 contains 15 residues. Germline loops: CDR1 ENHRY, CDR2 SYGVKD. V was clipped by 0 bases and J by 5 bases, with 13 bases between them. In DNA, the CDR3 is TGTGCCATCAGTGAGTCGAAGGGGCAGAATTATGGCTACACCTTC. This encodes CAISESKGQNYGYTF.

The table lists this clone with a few counts. CDR3 sequence (DNA): TGTGCCAGTACGGGGCAGGGCACGATCTATGGCTACACCTTC. This sequence encodes CASTGQGTIYGYTF. This rearrangement joins TRBV19 to TRBJ1-2; possible D gene TRBD1, 5 bases. Looked up from germline, CDR1 is LNHDA and CDR2 is SQIVND (reference sequence). Trimming took off 7 bases at V and 4 bases at J, with 16 bases between the two ends. The CDR3 runs to 14 residues.

Comments on this clone: At the DNA level, this CDR3 is encoded by other sequences in the same sample as well. This sequence joins TRBV5-4 and TRBJ2-7, with D unresolved. This CDR3 has 11 residues. CDR1 SGHNT and CDR2 YYREEE come from the germline V gene (reference sequence). Trimming removed 0 bases from V and 4 bases from J, with 2 bases in between. The CDR3 sequence is CASSLGYEQYF. CDR3 DNA: TGTGCCAGCAGCTTGGGGTACGAGCAGTACTTC.

This clone has just one count. The rearrangement uses TRBV5-1 and TRBJ1-1; D remains ambiguous. The CDR3 loop spans 15 amino acids. The germline V and J ends were trimmed by 4 bases and 0 bases, with 13 bases remaining between them. Germline CDR1 reads SGHRS; CDR2 reads YFSETQ. CDR3 coding DNA: TGCGCCAGCAGCCAAACCGCAGGTATGAACACTGAAGCTTTCTTT. Translated: CASSQTAGMNTEAFF. The full variable domain, its missing parts supplied by reference TRBV5-1 and TRBJ1-1, is KAGVTQTPRYLIKTRGQQVTLSCSPISGHRSVSWYQQTPGQGLQFLFEYFSETQRNKGNFPGRFSGRQFSNSRSEMNVSTLELGDSALYLCASSQTAGMNTEAFFGQGTRLTVV.

The chain is built from TRBV5-1 and TRBJ1-2, with D possibly being TRBD1 (5 bases). The germline gives CDR1 SGHRS, CDR2 YFSETQ. The CDR3 is 13 residues long. V was trimmed by 1 base and J by 5 bases, leaving 9 bases between them. CDR3 nucleotides: TGCGCCAGCAGCTTGAGTAGGGGATATGGCTACACCTTC. It specifies CASSLSRGYGYTF.

V and J are TRBV7-2 and TRBJ2-3, with TRBD2 matching 10 bases. This CDR3 region has 16 residues. Looked up from germline, CDR1 is SGHTA and CDR2 is FQGNSA. V lost 3 bases, J lost 2 bases, and 5 bases stayed unmatched. The CDR3 sequence: CASSLGLAHVTDTQYF. The CDR3 DNA sequence: TGTGCCAGCAGCTTGGGACTAGCGCACGTCACAGATACGCAGTATTTT.

The rearrangement links TRBV2 to TRBJ1-3, with D perhaps matching TRBD1 (6 bases). The V gene's germline CDR1 is SNHLY and CDR2 FYNNEI. The CDR3 extends over 14 amino acids. The V end lost 11 bases, the J end lost 1 base, and 15 bases lay between the germline ends. CDR3 coding DNA: TGTGCCGGTCCGGGGGGCGCATCTGGAAACACCATATATTTT. Translation gives CAGPGGASGNTIYF.

V gene TRBV6-5 combines with J gene TRBJ1-1; D gene ambiguous. V was clipped by 9 bases and J by 1 base, with 9 bases between them. The CDR3 extends over 12 amino acids. Germline V CDR1 and CDR2: MNHEY, SVGAGI. For the CDR3, the DNA is TGTGCCAGTGGGGTCCCGAACACTGAAGCTTTCTTT. Residues: CASGVPNTEAFF.

This chain connects TRBV24-1 to TRBJ1-1, with 8 bases identical to TRBD1. The J segment lost 6 bases and the V segment lost 3 bases, leaving 5 bases of the junction unmatched. Germline values: CDR1 KGHDR, CDR2 SFDVKD. The CDR3 is made up of 14 amino acids. The CDR3 DNA reads as TGTGCCACCAGTGATGTGGACAGGGAGGCTGAAGCTTTCTTT. Amino acids: CATSDVDREAEAFF.

This chain links TRBV20-1 with TRBJ1-2; 7 bases line up with TRBD1. After removal of 3 bases from V and 5 bases from J, the junction contained 3 bases not matched to a gene. The CDR3 runs to 12 residues. Germline lookup yields CDR1 DFQATT and CDR2 SNEGSKA (reference sequence). CDR3 bases: TGCAGTGCTAGTGAGGGGGCGTATGGCTACACCTTC. This codes for CSASEGAYGYTF.

The chain couples TRBV6-2 or TRBV6-3 to TRBJ2-2; 9 bases match TRBD1. The ends lost 6 bases at V and 2 bases at J; junction bases unmatched: 7. Germline V gives CDR1 MNHEY, CDR2 SVGEGT. This CDR3 contains 16 residues. CDR3: CASSRPGQGNTGELFF. The CDR3 DNA follows: TGTGCCAGCAGCCGACCGGGACAGGGTAACACCGGGGAGCTGTTTTTT.

The rearrangement links TRBV29-1 to TRBJ1-1; 8 nucleotides agree with TRBD1. J gave up 2 bases and V 7 bases, and 9 bases lay outside the gene matches. This CDR3 contains 14 residues. CDR1 is SQVTM, CDR2 ANQGSEA, per germline. The CDR3 is CSATGQGINTEAFF. The CDR3 DNA is TGCAGCGCAACCGGACAGGGAATAAACACTGAAGCTTTCTTT.

CDR3 residues: CSVGYGGNTEAFF. The DNA of the CDR3 is TGCAGCGTCGGCTACGGGGGGAACACTGAAGCTTTCTTT. This sequence joins TRBV29-1 and TRBJ1-1; tentative D call: TRBD1 (5 bases). Per the germline V gene, CDR1 is SQVTM and CDR2 is ANQGSEA. V lost 6 bases, J lost 1 base, and 12 bases lay in between. The CDR3 runs 13 residues.

This clone was counted a single time. The junction departs from germline at one end; a sequencing error may be responsible. V gene TRBV19 combines with J gene TRBJ1-1; TRBD1 is a possible D gene (5 bases). The CDR3 consists of 14 residues. Germline V gene sequence: CDR1 LNHDA, CDR2 SQIVND (reference sequence). CDR3 sequence (DNA): TGTGCCAGCAGTATAGCTCCAAGGGGCACTGAAGCTTTCTTT. Encoded protein: CASSIAPRGTEAFF.

The gene calls are TRBV14 and TRBJ1-6; a possible D gene is TRBD1 (5 bases). Germline CDR1 reads SGHDN; CDR2 reads FVKESK. Trimming left V 0 bases short and J 11 bases short, with 8 bases between. The CDR3 contains 13 residues. This CDR3 is CASSQDRAAPLHF. The CDR3 region has the DNA TGTGCCAGCAGCCAAGACAGGGCGGCACCCCTCCACTTT.

The V call is TRBV18, the J call TRBJ2-1; 9 bases fit TRBD2. The CDR3 contains 18 residues. Germline V CDR1 and CDR2: KGHSH, LQKENI. V shed 4 bases and J 5 bases; nucleotides not matched to a gene: 15. The CDR3 nucleotides read TGTGCCAGCTCACTGGCGGGAGGGCCCGATACACCCCACAATGAGCAGTTCTTC. Translation gives CASSLAGGPDTPHNEQFF.

V and J are TRBV10-3 and TRBJ2-2; 11 nucleotides agree with TRBD1. Germline V gives CDR1 ENHRY, CDR2 SYGVKD. Trimming removed 10 bases from V and 7 bases from J; junction bases left unmatched: 5. The CDR3 covers 13 residues. CDR3 sequence reads: CATGQGAGGELFF. Here the CDR3 DNA reads TGTGCCACAGGACAGGGGGCAGGCGGGGAGCTGTTTTTT.

The rearrangement links TRBV27 to TRBJ2-7; tentatively, D is TRBD2 (6 bases). Trimming shortened V by 1 base and J by 3 bases, and 13 bases separated the two germline ends. The germline CDR1 and CDR2 sequences are MNHEY and SMNVEV (reference sequence). The CDR3 contains 15 residues. Here the CDR3 DNA reads TGTGCCAGCAGTTTATTGAGGGGACTTGTCTACGAGCAGTACTTC. Its protein is CASSLLRGLVYEQYF.

The J gene is TRBJ2-7, the V gene TRBV5-5, with 10 bases fitting TRBD1. The CDR3 is made up of 16 amino acids. The junction had 9 bases not matched to a gene; V was cut back by 2 bases and J by 4 bases. Germline CDR1 and CDR2: SGHKS and YYEKEE (reference sequence). CDR3 in amino acids: CASSFRPGDRGYEQYF. The CDR3 DNA follows: TGTGCCAGCAGCTTTAGGCCAGGGGACAGGGGTTACGAGCAGTACTTC.

This chain joins TRBV7-2 and TRBJ1-6, with D perhaps matching TRBD1 (6 bases). V shed 5 bases and J shed 9 bases, with 17 bases lying between them. This CDR3 has 15 residues. The V gene's germline CDR1 is SGHTA and CDR2 FQGNSA. CDR3 in DNA: TGTGCCAGCAGCGGTCAGGGGAGTATAGGTTCACCCCTCCACTTT. It encodes CASSGQGSIGSPLHF.